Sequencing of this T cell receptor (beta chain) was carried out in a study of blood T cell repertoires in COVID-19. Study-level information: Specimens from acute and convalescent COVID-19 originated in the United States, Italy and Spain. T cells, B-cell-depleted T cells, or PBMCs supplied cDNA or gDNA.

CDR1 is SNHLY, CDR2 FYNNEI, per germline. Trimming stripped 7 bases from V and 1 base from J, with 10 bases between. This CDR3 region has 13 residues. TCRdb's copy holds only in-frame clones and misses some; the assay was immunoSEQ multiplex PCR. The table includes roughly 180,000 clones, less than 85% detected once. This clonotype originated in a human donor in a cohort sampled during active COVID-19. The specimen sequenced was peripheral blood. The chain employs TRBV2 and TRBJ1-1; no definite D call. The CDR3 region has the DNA TGTGCCAGCATCCAGCCGGGGAACACTGAAGCTTTCTTT. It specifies CASIQPGNTEAFF.